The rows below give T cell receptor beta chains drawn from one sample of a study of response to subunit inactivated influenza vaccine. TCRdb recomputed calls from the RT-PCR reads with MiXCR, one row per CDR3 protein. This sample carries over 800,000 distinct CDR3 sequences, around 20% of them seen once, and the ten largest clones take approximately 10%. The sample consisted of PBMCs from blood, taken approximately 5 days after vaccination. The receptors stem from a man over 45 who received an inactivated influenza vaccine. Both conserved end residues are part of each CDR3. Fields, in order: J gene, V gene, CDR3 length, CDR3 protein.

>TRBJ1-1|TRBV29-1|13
CSVQQGARTEAFF
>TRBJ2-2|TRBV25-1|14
CASSQGHGTGELFF
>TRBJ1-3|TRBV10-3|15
CAISPGHISGNTIYF
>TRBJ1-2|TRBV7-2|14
CASSLEAVSYGYTF
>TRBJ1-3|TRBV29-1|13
CSVGDNSGNTIYF
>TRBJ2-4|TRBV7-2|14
CASSFGQGGSIQYF
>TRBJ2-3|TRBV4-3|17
CASSQEEGPGRTDTQYF
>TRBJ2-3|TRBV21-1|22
CASSKEGPGTSGVRPLTDTQYF
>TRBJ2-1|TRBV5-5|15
CASSGGDRVVNEQFF
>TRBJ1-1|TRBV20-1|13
CSARDQSGTEAFF
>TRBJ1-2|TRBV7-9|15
CASSASGTGDYGYTF
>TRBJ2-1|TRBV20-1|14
CSARFPAGNNEQFF
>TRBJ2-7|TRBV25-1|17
CASSEWGLAGLLGEQYF
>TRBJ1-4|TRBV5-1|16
CASSPGTGSPNEKLFF